This TCR beta chain was identified in a study of shared clonotypes between healthy human individuals. V was pared by 0 bases and J by 0 bases, with 11 bases between. The germline gives CDR1 LGHNA, CDR2 YSLEER. This CDR3 has 16 residues. Profiled with immunoSEQ multiplex PCR; TCRdb holds only in-frame clones, not every one. The profile shows roughly 2 million clones, around 95% of them singletons. The sequence came from a man aged 18 to 30 in good health. Sequenced: naive CD4+ T cells sorted from blood. Sample subset: CD45RA+ positively selected. V gene TRBV4-3 combines with J gene TRBJ1-2, with D possibly matching TRBD1 (6 bases). Written as DNA, the CDR3 is TGCGCCAGCAGCCAAGAATCAACAGGGACTAACTATGGCTACACCTTC. Its protein product is CASSQESTGTNYGYTF.